Listed below are T cell receptor beta chains from one sample, sequenced in a study of cytomegalovirus exposure and HLA in healthy donors. The table came from immunoSEQ multiplex PCR; TCRdb's copy has only in-frame clones and leaves some out. Here the sample spans 130,000 or so clones, about three quarters being singletons. Sequenced input: PBMCs. The origin of the receptors is a female donor in good health and CMV-seronegative. The CDR3 runs from the conserved cysteine through the conserved F or W. The D gene is left open where the match is weak. Size tells how often a clone was seen (once, few, many) or the class of an expanded clone, and some rows leave it out.

d_gene: NA; v_gene: TRBV10-3; j_gene: TRBJ1-1; abundance: NA; CDR3aa: CAISEVTGALVSTEAFF; CDR3nt: TGTGCCATCAGTGAAGTGACAGGAGCATTGGTGAGCACTGAAGCTTTCTTT
d_gene: TRBD1; v_gene: TRBV7-9; j_gene: TRBJ1-2; abundance: NA; CDR3aa: CSSSPDGRQGNGYTF; CDR3nt: TGTTCCAGCAGCCCCGATGGTCGACAGGGGAATGGCTACACCTTC
d_gene: TRBD1; v_gene: TRBV15; j_gene: TRBJ1-5; abundance: NA; CDR3aa: CATSRTRQGLQPQHF; CDR3nt: TGTGCCACCAGCAGGACTAGACAGGGTCTCCAGCCCCAGCATTTT
d_gene: TRBD2; v_gene: TRBV5-1; j_gene: TRBJ2-7; abundance: NA; CDR3aa: CASSSGLAGGEQYF; CDR3nt: TGCGCCAGCAGCTCGGGACTAGCGGGAGGCGAGCAGTACTTC
d_gene: TRBD1; v_gene: TRBV5-5; j_gene: TRBJ2-7; abundance: NA; CDR3aa: CASSADRGSYEQYF; CDR3nt: TGTGCCAGCAGCGCGGACAGGGGCTCCTACGAGCAGTACTTC
d_gene: TRBD1; v_gene: TRBV28; j_gene: TRBJ1-2; abundance: NA; CDR3aa: CASSRQGSLEGYTF; CDR3nt: TGTGCCAGCAGTCGACAGGGTTCTCTGGAGGGCTACACCTTC
d_gene: TRBD1; v_gene: TRBV19; j_gene: TRBJ1-4; abundance: NA; CDR3aa: CASSPRDRGRANEKLFF; CDR3nt: TGTGCCAGTAGTCCCCGGGACAGGGGGCGGGCTAATGAAAAACTGTTTTTT
d_gene: NA; v_gene: TRBV6-5; j_gene: TRBJ1-1; abundance: NA; CDR3aa: CASSRRNTEAFF; CDR3nt: TGTGCCAGCAGTAGGAGGAACACTGAAGCTTTCTTT
d_gene: TRBD1; v_gene: TRBV6-5; j_gene: TRBJ2-5; abundance: few; CDR3aa: CASSRTGQETQYF; CDR3nt: TGTGCCAGCAGTCGGACAGGACAAGAGACCCAGTACTTC
d_gene: NA; v_gene: TRBV12-5; j_gene: TRBJ2-5; abundance: NA; CDR3aa: CASGHRQDQETQYF; CDR3nt: TGTGCTAGTGGTCATCGACAGGACCAAGAGACCCAGTACTTC
d_gene: TRBD1; v_gene: TRBV7-9; j_gene: TRBJ2-3; abundance: NA; CDR3aa: CASSSPPPTGVADTQYF; CDR3nt: TGTGCCAGCAGCTCCCCGCCGCCAACAGGGGTAGCAGATACGCAGTATTTT
d_gene: NA; v_gene: TRBV21-1; j_gene: TRBJ1-5; abundance: NA; CDR3aa: CASPYRDRGSNQPQHF; CDR3nt: TGTGCCAGCCCCTACCGGGACAGGGGGAGCAATCAGCCCCAGCATTTT
d_gene: NA; v_gene: TRBV28; j_gene: TRBJ2-2; abundance: NA; CDR3aa: CVVVGGPGELFF; CDR3nt: TGTGTCGTCGTGGGGGGACCCGGGGAGCTGTTTTTT
d_gene: NA; v_gene: TRBV6-5; j_gene: TRBJ1-3; abundance: NA; CDR3aa: CASSPLGNTIYF; CDR3nt: TGTGCCAGCAGTCCCCTCGGAAACACCATATATTTT
d_gene: NA; v_gene: TRBV19; j_gene: TRBJ1-1; abundance: NA; CDR3aa: CASRRERVNTEAFF; CDR3nt: TGTGCCAGTAGGCGTGAACGGGTGAACACTGAAGCTTTCTTT
d_gene: TRBD1; v_gene: TRBV19; j_gene: TRBJ1-1; abundance: NA; CDR3aa: CASSILSGTGGQNTEAFF; CDR3nt: TGTGCCAGTAGTATTCTATCTGGTACAGGGGGACAGAACACTGAAGCTTTCTTT
d_gene: NA; v_gene: TRBV28; j_gene: TRBJ1-4; abundance: NA; CDR3aa: CASSLEGVGEKLFF; CDR3nt: TGTGCCAGCAGTTTAGAGGGAGTCGGTGAAAAACTGTTTTTT
d_gene: NA; v_gene: TRBV9; j_gene: TRBJ1-5; abundance: NA; CDR3aa: CASSPAQDQPQHF; CDR3nt: TGTGCCAGCAGCCCCGCCCAGGATCAGCCCCAGCATTTT
d_gene: NA; v_gene: TRBV5-1; j_gene: TRBJ2-7; abundance: NA; CDR3aa: CASSLDAGSSYEQYF; CDR3nt: TGCGCCAGCAGCTTGGACGCAGGTTCCTCCTACGAGCAGTACTTC
d_gene: TRBD2; v_gene: TRBV10-1; j_gene: TRBJ2-1; abundance: NA; CDR3aa: CASSESSSGKDEQFF; CDR3nt: TGCGCCAGCAGTGAATCCTCTAGCGGGAAGGATGAGCAGTTCTTC
d_gene: TRBD1; v_gene: TRBV4-1; j_gene: TRBJ1-5; abundance: NA; CDR3aa: CASSHNGQGGNQPQHF; CDR3nt: TGCGCCAGCAGCCACAACGGACAGGGCGGAAATCAGCCCCAGCATTTT
d_gene: NA; v_gene: TRBV27; j_gene: TRBJ1-1; abundance: NA; CDR3aa: CASSLRDMNTEAFF; CDR3nt: TGTGCCAGCAGCCTCAGGGACATGAACACTGAAGCTTTCTTT
d_gene: TRBD1; v_gene: TRBV12-5; j_gene: TRBJ2-7; abundance: NA; CDR3aa: CASGSNLTGNAHEQYF; CDR3nt: TGTGCTAGTGGTTCAAACCTGACAGGGAATGCGCACGAGCAGTACTTC
d_gene: NA; v_gene: TRBV6-1; j_gene: TRBJ1-1; abundance: NA; CDR3aa: CASSSGETEAFF; CDR3nt: TGTGCCAGCAGCTCAGGGGAAACTGAAGCTTTCTTT
d_gene: NA; v_gene: TRBV25-1; j_gene: TRBJ1-5; abundance: NA; CDR3aa: CASSADRFGLNQPQHF; CDR3nt: TGTGCCAGCAGTGCTGACAGGTTTGGTCTCAATCAGCCCCAGCATTTT
d_gene: NA; v_gene: TRBV2; j_gene: TRBJ2-2; abundance: few; CDR3aa: CASSPQGTGELFF; CDR3nt: TGTGCCAGCAGTCCACAGGGTACCGGGGAGCTGTTTTTT
d_gene: NA; v_gene: TRBV6-6; j_gene: TRBJ1-2; abundance: few; CDR3aa: CASKGDLNYGYTF; CDR3nt: TGTGCCAGCAAAGGAGACCTTAACTATGGCTACACCTTC
d_gene: NA; v_gene: TRBV6-1; j_gene: TRBJ2-1; abundance: NA; CDR3aa: CASRLDTTWDNEQFF; CDR3nt: TGTGCCAGCAGGTTAGACACGACCTGGGACAATGAGCAGTTCTTC
d_gene: NA; v_gene: TRBV11-2; j_gene: TRBJ1-2; abundance: NA; CDR3aa: CASSLAGDYYGYTF; CDR3nt: TGTGCCAGCAGCCTAGCCGGGGACTACTATGGCTACACCTTC
d_gene: TRBD1; v_gene: TRBV2; j_gene: TRBJ2-1; abundance: NA; CDR3aa: CASSDLPGGQTYNEQFF; CDR3nt: TGTGCCAGCAGTGACCTCCCAGGGGGACAGACGTACAATGAGCAGTTCTTC
d_gene: NA; v_gene: TRBV10-1; j_gene: TRBJ2-5; abundance: NA; CDR3aa: CASSEEFRRGRTGSGTQYF; CDR3nt: TGCGCCAGCAGTGAGGAGTTTAGAAGAGGTAGGACTGGATCTGGGACCCAGTACTTC
d_gene: TRBD2; v_gene: TRBV18; j_gene: TRBJ2-3; abundance: once; CDR3aa: CASSSGTSGIGDTQYF; CDR3nt: TGTGCCAGCTCAAGCGGGACTAGCGGGATTGGGGATACGCAGTATTTT
d_gene: TRBD2; v_gene: TRBV5-1; j_gene: TRBJ2-5; abundance: NA; CDR3aa: CASSPIAGVKETQYF; CDR3nt: TGCGCCAGCAGCCCCATAGCGGGGGTCAAAGAGACCCAGTACTTC
d_gene: NA; v_gene: TRBV11-1; j_gene: TRBJ2-7; abundance: NA; CDR3aa: CASSFSGSYEQYF; CDR3nt: TGTGCCAGCAGCTTCTCAGGTTCCTACGAGCAGTACTTC
d_gene: NA; v_gene: TRBV5-8; j_gene: TRBJ1-1; abundance: NA; CDR3aa: CASSWAVAPMNTEAFF; CDR3nt: TGTGCCAGCAGCTGGGCGGTAGCGCCAATGAACACTGAAGCTTTCTTT
d_gene: TRBD1; v_gene: TRBV6-6; j_gene: TRBJ1-1; abundance: NA; CDR3aa: CASKKTGKDAEAFF; CDR3nt: TGTGCCAGCAAGAAGACAGGGAAAGATGCTGAAGCTTTCTTT
d_gene: TRBD1; v_gene: TRBV5-4; j_gene: TRBJ2-7; abundance: NA; CDR3aa: CASSLGQGLGEQYF; CDR3nt: TGTGCCAGCAGCCTAGGACAGGGGTTGGGCGAGCAGTACTTC
d_gene: TRBD2; v_gene: TRBV2; j_gene: TRBJ2-2; abundance: NA; CDR3aa: CASSQLRGGVSNTGELFF; CDR3nt: TGTGCCAGCAGCCAACTGCGCGGGGGGGTTTCGAACACCGGGGAGCTGTTTTTT
d_gene: TRBD1; v_gene: TRBV30; j_gene: TRBJ1-1; abundance: few; CDR3aa: CAWSVLDRGKDTEAFF; CDR3nt: TGTGCCTGGAGTGTACTGGACAGGGGAAAGGACACTGAAGCTTTCTTT
d_gene: NA; v_gene: TRBV5-6; j_gene: TRBJ1-1; abundance: few; CDR3aa: CASSLKRLRNTEAFF; CDR3nt: TGTGCCAGCAGCTTGAAGAGGTTGAGGAACACTGAAGCTTTCTTT
d_gene: NA; v_gene: TRBV6-5; j_gene: TRBJ1-6; abundance: NA; CDR3aa: CASSRSRQVDSPLHF; CDR3nt: TGTGCCAGCAGTCGGTCCAGACAGGTTGATTCACCCCTCCACTTT
d_gene: NA; v_gene: TRBV27; j_gene: TRBJ2-5; abundance: NA; CDR3aa: CASSSGLTQYF; CDR3nt: TGTGCCAGCAGTTCGGGGTTAACGCAGTACTTC
d_gene: TRBD1; v_gene: TRBV6-6; j_gene: TRBJ1-1; abundance: NA; CDR3aa: CASSPRDRNTEAFF; CDR3nt: TGTGCCAGCAGTCCGAGGGACAGAAACACTGAAGCTTTCTTT
d_gene: NA; v_gene: TRBV27; j_gene: TRBJ2-1; abundance: NA; CDR3aa: CASSTGHSYNEQFF; CDR3nt: TGTGCCAGCAGCACGGGACACTCCTACAATGAGCAGTTCTTC
d_gene: TRBD1; v_gene: TRBV11-3; j_gene: TRBJ2-2; abundance: NA; CDR3aa: CASSLPTTGTDSYKLFF; CDR3nt: TGTGCCAGCAGCTTACCCACAACCGGGACAGATAGTTATAAGCTGTTTTTT
d_gene: NA; v_gene: TRBV29-1; j_gene: TRBJ1-1; abundance: NA; CDR3aa: CSVLEGSNTEAFF; CDR3nt: TGCAGCGTTTTGGAGGGGTCGAACACTGAAGCTTTCTTT
d_gene: NA; v_gene: TRBV6-5; j_gene: TRBJ1-6; abundance: once; CDR3aa: CASSYLGSSYNSPLHF; CDR3nt: TGTGCCAGCAGTTACCTCGGGAGCTCCTATAATTCACCCCTCCACTTT
d_gene: NA; v_gene: TRBV27; j_gene: TRBJ1-5; abundance: NA; CDR3aa: CASRLGGGNQPQHF; CDR3nt: TGTGCCAGCAGGCTAGGGGGTGGCAATCAGCCCCAGCATTTT
d_gene: NA; v_gene: TRBV25-1; j_gene: TRBJ1-4; abundance: NA; CDR3aa: CASSDPVGIEKLFF; CDR3nt: TGTGCCAGCAGTGATCCAGTTGGTATTGAAAAACTGTTTTTT
d_gene: TRBD1; v_gene: TRBV6-5; j_gene: TRBJ1-4; abundance: NA; CDR3aa: CASRSTGGWEKLFF; CDR3nt: TGTGCCAGCAGGTCGACAGGGGGTTGGGAAAAACTGTTTTTT
d_gene: TRBD1; v_gene: TRBV19; j_gene: TRBJ2-2; abundance: NA; CDR3aa: CNTIVLGQGATGELFF; CDR3nt: TGTAACACAATTGTTTTGGGACAGGGGGCGACCGGGGAGCTGTTTTTT
d_gene: NA; v_gene: TRBV9; j_gene: TRBJ1-5; abundance: NA; CDR3aa: CASSVWGGQPQHF; CDR3nt: TGTGCCAGCAGCGTATGGGGGGGTCAGCCCCAGCATTTT
d_gene: NA; v_gene: TRBV28; j_gene: TRBJ1-2; abundance: NA; CDR3aa: CASSFFSWDNRGRGYTF; CDR3nt: TGTGCCAGCAGTTTCTTCTCGTGGGACAACCGGGGCCGTGGCTACACCTTC
d_gene: TRBD1; v_gene: TRBV5-1; j_gene: TRBJ1-2; abundance: NA; CDR3aa: CASKEDRGYDGYTF; CDR3nt: TGCGCCAGCAAAGAGGACAGGGGGTATGATGGCTACACCTTC
d_gene: NA; v_gene: TRBV18; j_gene: TRBJ1-5; abundance: few; CDR3aa: CASSSTSRGRGQPQHF; CDR3nt: TGTGCCAGCTCATCGACTTCGCGGGGGCGCGGACAGCCCCAGCATTTT
d_gene: NA; v_gene: TRBV6-1; j_gene: TRBJ1-2; abundance: NA; CDR3aa: CASSLERVDYGYTF; CDR3nt: TGTGCCAGCAGTTTAGAAAGAGTAGACTATGGCTACACCTTC
d_gene: NA; v_gene: TRBV30; j_gene: TRBJ1-1; abundance: NA; CDR3aa: CAWTQGSLPIEAFF; CDR3nt: TGTGCCTGGACACAGGGCAGCTTGCCCATTGAAGCTTTCTTT